The rows below give T cell receptor beta chains drawn from one sample of a study of blood T cells in healthy people across ages. TCRdb redid the calling of the 5' RACE reads with MiXCR, one entry per CDR3 protein. This table holds 780,000 or so distinct CDR3 sequences, 56% found once. The sample comprised blood. These TCRs come from a man aged 35 to 55 in good health. Each CDR3 is given with its conserved first and last residue. D genes are given only for firm matches. Part of the rows lack a size; the others show once, few, many or a class for expanded clones.

J gene	V gene	clone size	D gene	CDR3 DNA	CDR3 protein
TRBJ2-1	TRBV25-1	-	TRBD2	TGTGCCAGCAGTTTACTAGCGGGAGGGCCTTTACATGAGCAGTTCTTC	CASSLLAGGPLHEQFF
TRBJ2-7	TRBV20-1	-	TRBD1	TGCAGTGCTATGGGACAGGGTACCTACGAGCAGTACTTC	CSAMGQGTYEQYF
TRBJ2-1	TRBV2	few	-	TGTGCCAGCGGAGGGCGATCCCTGTTCTTC	CASGGRSLFF
TRBJ2-7	TRBV6-6	-	-	TGTGCCAGCAGTTACCTCCTCAGCGAGCAGTACTTC	CASSYLLSEQYF
TRBJ1-2	TRBV10-3	-	TRBD1	TGTGCCATCAGTGAATTCCGGACAGGGGGGATCTATGGCTACACCTTC	CAISEFRTGGIYGYTF
TRBJ1-2	TRBV12-3/TRBV12-4	-	-	TGTGCCAGCAGTCATCAGGGACGCTATGGCTACACCTTC	CASSHQGRYGYTF
TRBJ2-7	TRBV3-1	-	TRBD1	TGTGCCAGCAGCCAAGACCGACAGGGAGTTAACGAGCAGTACTTC	CASSQDRQGVNEQYF
TRBJ2-6	TRBV12-3/TRBV12-4	few	-	TGTGCCAGCAGTTTGGGCACAGCAAGCTCTGGGGCCAACGTCCTGACTTTC	CASSLGTASSGANVLTF
TRBJ2-1	TRBV6-6	few	TRBD1	TGTGCCAGCAGTCCCCTTGACAGGGGCCACTACAATGAGCAGTTCTTC	CASSPLDRGHYNEQFF
TRBJ2-1	TRBV18	-	TRBD2	TGTGCCAGCTCCCGCCAAGCGGGAGGTACCTACAATGAGCAGTTCTTC	CASSRQAGGTYNEQFF
TRBJ2-4	TRBV28	-	-	TGTGCCAGCAGTTTATTCAACCCTAGGGGCCTAGCCAAAAACATTCAGTACTTC	CASSLFNPRGLAKNIQYF
TRBJ2-1	TRBV10-2	-	-	TGCGCCAGCAGCCCGAGGACTGAGCAGTTCTTC	CASSPRTEQFF
TRBJ2-7	TRBV5-4	-	TRBD1	TGTGCCAGCAGCTTGGGCAGGACAGGATCGTACGAGCAGTACTTC	CASSLGRTGSYEQYF
TRBJ2-3	TRBV11-2	-	TRBD2	TGTGCCAGCAGCTTAGGGCGGGAGAGGTATACGATGTCGGATACGCAGTATTTT	CASSLGRERYTMSDTQYF
TRBJ2-7	TRBV2	once	TRBD2	TGTGCCGGCAGTATTAACAGGCGCGCGGGAGCCGATCTCCCCTACGAGCAGTACTTC	CAGSINRRAGADLPYEQYF
TRBJ2-3	TRBV2	-	TRBD2	TGTGCCAGTGTTGAGCGGGGGAACACAGATACGCAGTATTTT	CASVERGNTDTQYF
TRBJ2-7	TRBV10-3	-	TRBD1	TGTGCCATCACCGGGACAGGACGCGAGCAGTACTTC	CAITGTGREQYF
TRBJ2-1	TRBV6-5	-	TRBD2	TGTGCCAGCAGTTACGCTAGCGGGAGCTCCCACAATGAGCAGTTCTTC	CASSYASGSSHNEQFF
TRBJ2-5	TRBV7-2	few	-	TGTGCCAGCAGCTTAGACAGCCAACAAGAGACCCAGTACTTC	CASSLDSQQETQYF
TRBJ2-5	TRBV4-3	-	-	TGCGCCAGCAGCCAAGATGGGGCGGGTGGGGAGACCCAGTACTTC	CASSQDGAGGETQYF
TRBJ1-1	TRBV7-8	-	-	TGTGCCAGCAGCTTAGCGTCGCGGGGTGCCACTGAAGCTTTCTTT	CASSLASRGATEAFF
TRBJ1-2	TRBV20-1	-	-	TGCAATGCGCGGAAGAGGGTATCGCAAGCTAACTATGGCTACACCTTC	CNARKRVSQANYGYTF
TRBJ2-7	TRBV12-5	few	-	TGTGCTAGTGGTTTGTCCACTTTATACGAGCAGTACTTC	CASGLSTLYEQYF
TRBJ2-4	TRBV7-2	few	-	TGTGCCAGCAGCTTAGCTTATGGGGGATCCAAAAACATTCAGTACTTC	CASSLAYGGSKNIQYF
TRBJ2-7	TRBV28	-	TRBD1	TGTGCCAGCAGTTTCGGGACAGGGATTGCCTACGAGCAGTACTTC	CASSFGTGIAYEQYF
TRBJ1-4	TRBV7-2	few	-	TGTGCCAGCAGCTCCACTTATTTTGAACTGTTTTTT	CASSSTYFELFF
TRBJ1-1	TRBV25-1	-	TRBD1	TGTGCCAGCAGTGCCTCCGGGACAGGGCCCACTGAAGCTTTCTTT	CASSASGTGPTEAFF
TRBJ2-1	TRBV5-1	-	-	TGCGCCAGCAGCTTGATGAGGAACGAGCAGTTCTTC	CASSLMRNEQFF
TRBJ1-2	TRBV20-1	-	TRBD1	TGCAGTGCTAGAGAAGACAGGGGGGTTGGTGGCTACACCTTC	CSAREDRGVGGYTF
TRBJ2-5	TRBV7-9	few	TRBD1	TGTGCCAGCAGCCGCGGACAGGGGGCTTTAGAGACCCAGTACTTC	CASSRGQGALETQYF
TRBJ2-1	TRBV5-5	-	-	TGTGCCAGCAGCCCTGACTATTCCTACAATGAGCAGTTCTTC	CASSPDYSYNEQFF
TRBJ2-3	TRBV7-8	-	TRBD1	TGTGCCAGCAGCTTAGTTAGGACAGGCTCAGATACGCAGTATTTT	CASSLVRTGSDTQYF
TRBJ2-1	TRBV4-3	-	-	TGCGCCAGCAGCCAAGACTGGACTGGGACGACCTACCGCTCCTACAATGAGCAGTTCTTC	CASSQDWTGTTYRSYNEQFF
TRBJ2-4	TRBV2	-	TRBD2	TGTGCCAGCAGTGATCCACTAGCGGGAGGACTAGCCAAAAACATTCAGTACTTC	CASSDPLAGGLAKNIQYF
TRBJ2-4	TRBV6-1	-	-	TGTGCCAGCACTCAACTCGGAGAACCCAAAAACATTCAGTACTTC	CASTQLGEPKNIQYF
TRBJ2-3	TRBV4-2	few	-	TGTGCCAGCAGCCAAGAAGCAGGGAAAGTCAATACGCAGTATTTT	CASSQEAGKVNTQYF
TRBJ2-7	TRBV29-1	-	TRBD1	TGCAGCGTTGCGGTGGTTGGGACAGGGGACGAGCAGTACTTC	CSVAVVGTGDEQYF
TRBJ2-2	TRBV7-3	-	TRBD2	TGTGCCAGCAGCTTATTCGGTAGCGGGAGGCATCTAACCGGGGAGCTGTTTTTT	CASSLFGSGRHLTGELFF
TRBJ2-6	TRBV2	-	-	TGTGCCAGCAGTGTCGGACAGTCTGGGGCCAACGTCCTGACTTTC	CASSVGQSGANVLTF
TRBJ2-1	TRBV18	once	TRBD2	TGTGCCAGCTCACCCACGGCGGCGGGGGACGTCTATGAGCAGTTCTTC	CASSPTAAGDVYEQFF
TRBJ2-5	TRBV7-9	-	-	TGTGCCAGCAGCTTAGGGGGGGGGCCAGGAGAGACCCAGTACTTC	CASSLGGGPGETQYF
TRBJ2-1	TRBV5-6	-	-	TGTGCCAGCAGCCAGGACTTCCGCAATGAGCAGTTCTTC	CASSQDFRNEQFF
TRBJ2-6	TRBV7-9	-	-	TGTGCCAGCAGCACCTTAATGTCTGGGGCCAACGTCCTGACTTTC	CASSTLMSGANVLTF
TRBJ2-5	TRBV25-1	-	TRBD1	TGTGCCAGCAGTCCATGGGACAGGGGGCTACCAGAGACCCAGTACTTC	CASSPWDRGLPETQYF
TRBJ1-2	TRBV28	-	-	TGTGCCAGCAGTGAGGGAACTCCGGATGGCTACACCTTC	CASSEGTPDGYTF
TRBJ2-1	TRBV7-3	few	TRBD2	TGTGCCAGCAGCTTCGGGACTAGCGGGAGGCCGGAGCAGTTCTTC	CASSFGTSGRPEQFF
TRBJ2-6	TRBV9	-	TRBD1	TGTGCCAGCAGCTTGAAGGGACAGGGAATATCTGGGGCCAACGTCCTGACTTTC	CASSLKGQGISGANVLTF
TRBJ1-1	TRBV6-1	-	-	TGTGCCAGCAATCCGACGTCGAACACTGAAGCTTTCTTT	CASNPTSNTEAFF
TRBJ2-3	TRBV7-2	-	-	TGTGCCAGCAGGCCTAGCACAGATACGCAGTATTTT	CASRPSTDTQYF
TRBJ2-5	TRBV3-1	-	-	TGTGCCAGCAGCCAAGATGGAGGGAGCATGTTGAAGAAAATTCTAGAGACCCAGTACTTC	CASSQDGGSMLKKILETQYF
TRBJ2-7	TRBV24-1	once	TRBD2	TGTGCCACCAGTGGACTAGCGGGGCCGTCCTACGAGCAGTACTTC	CATSGLAGPSYEQYF
TRBJ2-5	TRBV10-3	-	-	TGTGCCATCAGGGATCAGACAGTTCAAGAGACCCAGTACTTC	CAIRDQTVQETQYF
TRBJ1-2	TRBV7-2	-	-	TGTGCCAGCACCCCGAGGGGACCAAACTATGGCTACACCTTC	CASTPRGPNYGYTF
TRBJ2-5	TRBV20-1	-	TRBD1	TGCAGTGCTACTAGGACAGGGCTCTTAGAGACCCAGTACTTC	CSATRTGLLETQYF
TRBJ1-2	TRBV20-1	once	-	TGCAGTGCTGCCCCAGACGGAAACTATGGCTACACCTTC	CSAAPDGNYGYTF
TRBJ2-1	TRBV28	-	-	TGTGCCAGCAGTCTCCTGGACCTCAGAGGGGACAATGAGCAGTTCTTC	CASSLLDLRGDNEQFF
TRBJ2-7	TRBV20-1	-	TRBD2	TGCAGTGCTACCCGGACTAGCGGGTCCTACGAGCAGTACTTC	CSATRTSGSYEQYF